This TCR beta chain was obtained from a study of cytomegalovirus exposure and HLA in healthy donors. Looking at the study overall: From HLA-typed donors, an early data release held approximately 85 million unique TCRs. Study conclusions and caveats: In a later analysis, the majority of CMV-associated beta chains seemingly showed HLA restriction. It was reported that TCR beta sequences correctly inferred the HLA-A and HLA-B alleles for most subjects. Associated with cytomegalovirus, according to the listing, were 164 TCR beta chains.

The PCR used 60 Vbeta and 13 Jbeta primers. Here immunoSEQ multiplex PCR was the method, and the copy in TCRdb shows in-frame clones only, minus some. The sample shows 200,000 to 250,000 clones, around four fifths of them seen only once. V shed 4 bases and J shed 1 base, with 14 bases lying between them. From germline, CDR1 is SGHRS and CDR2 YFSETQ. The CDR3 is made up of 15 amino acids. This clone was counted a single time. Its antigen is still unknown. This chain connects TRBV5-1 to TRBJ1-1; TRBD1 is a possible D gene (5 bases). The receptor comes from a man aged 45-60 years in good health and CMV-seronegative. Sequencing was performed on PBMCs. The DNA for the CDR3 is TGCGCCAGCAGCCGCCTTGGGGGAGGGAACACTGAAGCTTTCTTT. It specifies CASSRLGGGNTEAFF.